Reported below is one T cell receptor beta chain. Its target is not known. With V trimmed by 5 bases and J by 3 bases, 5 bases remained unmatched. CDR1 SGHTA and CDR2 FQGTGA come from the germline V gene. This CDR3 contains 14 residues. Individual cDNA molecules received unique molecular identifiers during library preparation. TCRdb re-analysed the 5' RACE reads in MiXCR, keeping a single row per CDR3 protein. The sample carries roughly 67,000 distinct CDR3 sequences, roughly 10% recorded once. The sample comes from a study of early T cells in non-severe SARS-CoV-2 infection. On the study more broadly: Chains from this unsorted whole-blood bulk RNA could not be paired.

Study-level results: Matching with VDJdb favored anti-spike CD8 responses (missing private and CD4 specificities).

V is TRBV7-3 and J is TRBJ2-3, with TRBD2 matching over 7 bases. The clonotype originates from an adult who was a healthcare worker with PCR-confirmed SARS-CoV-2 infection or an uninfected control (not recorded which). The sample consisted of whole blood. This CDR3 is CASSMFSGTDTQYF. The DNA for the CDR3 is TGTGCCAGCAGCATGTTTAGCGGGACAGATACGCAGTATTTT.